The T cell receptor (beta chain) under discussion was sequenced for a study of T-cell memory formation after mild COVID-19. Study observations and caveats: Confirmation of SARS-CoV-2 specificity was lacking for second-wave clones peaking day 37. Pre-infection memory held some responding clones, suggesting pre-existing cross-reactive T cells responded.

The CDR3 runs to 13 residues. V trimming: 4 bases; J trimming: 8 bases; junction bases outside the gene matches: 5. Germline CDR1 reads SEHNR; CDR2 reads FQNEAQ (reference sequence). Comment on this clonotype: Its cognate antigen is unknown.

TCR alpha and TCR beta cDNA libraries carrying sample barcodes and UMIs came from 5'RACE with constant-segment primers. One entry per CDR3 protein, called by TCRdb with MiXCR from the 5' RACE reads. This table holds some 310,000 distinct CDR3 sequences, 20% to 25% found once. Sequenced input: PBMCs or a T cell subset sorted from them (not recorded which). The rearrangement uses TRBV7-9 and TRBJ2-1, with 7 bases fitting TRBD2. The sequence was collected from a man aged 18-30 years who had mild COVID-19 (a few samples of this study predate the infection). Cell type and time point are not known. The chain's CDR3 is CASSSSGIDEQFF. In nucleotides, the CDR3 is TGTGCCAGCAGCTCTAGCGGTATTGATGAGCAGTTCTTC.